This note documents a single TCR beta chain sequence. Primers: 60 V beta forward and 13 J beta reverse. Sequencing was performed with immunoSEQ multiplex PCR; in TCRdb, only in-frame clones are kept and a portion is missing. The data show almost 90,000 clones, around 83% seen once. This record comes from a study of glioma-infiltrating T cells after dendritic cell vaccination. About the study: At biweekly intervals, patients got three intradermal dendritic cell vaccine injections.

Specified time point: after dendritic cell vaccination, including at tumor progression/relapse. The germline V and J ends were trimmed by 2 bases and 9 bases, with 11 bases remaining between them. This CDR3 is 13 amino acids long. Germline V lookup: CDR1 MNHEY, CDR2 SVGAGI. The chain links TRBV6-5 to TRBJ2-1; D is perhaps TRBD1 (6 bases). Sequenced material: blood, taken after dendritic cell vaccination. The sequence was obtained from a human donor with glioblastoma. CDR3 sequence (DNA): TGTGCCAGCAGTTACACGGAAGGGGGTGAGCAGTTCTTC. Residues: CASSYTEGGEQFF.